This passage covers 30 T cell receptor beta chains from one sample sequenced in a study of breast tumors, draining lymph nodes, adjacent tissues. TCRdb recomputed calls from the multiplex PCR reads with MiXCR, one row per CDR3 protein. The sample shows around 150,000 distinct CDR3 sequences, 20% to 25% of them seen only once. Breast cancer patients provided tissue from their axillary draining lymph nodes. Material for sequencing was axillary lymph node tissue. The receptor source for this set is a female donor with breast cancer. Some clones in this sample may be carry-over from other donors' samples.

By share, this clonotype counts as medium-sized (0.01 to 0.1%). CDR3 region: CASSPGTGDVEQYF. CDR3 bases: TGTGCCAGCAGCCCCGGGACAGGGGATGTCGAGCAGTACTTC. This chain joins TRBV7-9 and TRBJ2-7; 10 bases map to TRBD1. Trimming took 5 bases from V and 6 from J; bases not matched to a gene: 7. This CDR3 is 14 amino acids long. CDR1 is SEHNR and CDR2 is FQNEAQ in the germline V gene (reference sequence).

The rearrangement uses TRBV4-3 and TRBJ2-3; TRBD1 might be the D (6 bases). Germline V gene data show CDR1 as LGHNA and CDR2 as YSLEER. The CDR3 length is 15 residues. Trimming took 4 bases from V and 4 from J, leaving 15 bases between them. CDR3 residues: CASSRDRPAADTQYF. The CDR3 nucleotides are TGCGCCAGCAGCCGCGACAGGCCCGCGGCAGATACGCAGTATTTT.

Concerning this clonotype: The conserved final phenylalanine or tryptophan is absent from the CDR3, which likely points to a read error. The genes are TRBV12-3 or TRBV12-4 and TRBJ2-5, with 8 bases matching TRBD1. V trimming: 6 bases; J trimming: 5 bases; junction bases outside the gene matches: 5. The CDR3 covers 13 residues. This chain's CDR3 is CASRLDREETQYS. The CDR3, as DNA: TGTGCCAGCAGGTTGGACAGGGAGGAGACCCAGTACTCC.

This clonotype was seen many times. V and J are TRBV20-1 and TRBJ2-1; perhaps TRBD2 as D (6 bases). The V gene lost 3 bases and the J gene lost 6 bases, with 21 bases spanning the gap. The CDR3 contains 16 residues. Germline loops: CDR1 DFQATT, CDR2 SNEGSKA (reference sequence). CDR3 bases: TGCAGTGCTAGCCGTCGGGGGACCAAGCTGTCCAATGAGCAGTTCTTC. This encodes CSASRRGTKLSNEQFF.

This clonotype was counted many times. The CDR3, as DNA: TGTGCCAGCAGTTTGGGGACAGGGCTTAATTCACCCCTCCACTTT. It translates to CASSLGTGLNSPLHF. The J gene is TRBJ1-6, the V gene TRBV12-3 or TRBV12-4; 9 bases are shared with TRBD1. This CDR3 is 15 amino acids long. The ends lost 3 bases at V and 6 bases at J; junction bases unmatched: 3.

This clonotype has at least ten counts. The chain is built from TRBV19 and TRBJ2-3, with TRBD2 identical over 7 bases. The CDR3 sequence is 14 residues long. Per the germline V gene, CDR1 is LNHDA and CDR2 is SQIVND (reference sequence). V trimming: 7 bases; J trimming: 4 bases; junction bases outside the gene matches: 8. This CDR3 reads CASNTWGGADTQYF. CDR3 nucleotide sequence: TGTGCCAGTAATACATGGGGAGGGGCAGATACGCAGTATTTT.

This clonotype occurred many times. The J gene is TRBJ2-5, the V gene TRBV7-2; 14 bases are shared with TRBD2. This CDR3 comprises 16 residues. Germline CDR1 reads SGHTA; CDR2 reads FQGNSA. Trimming at V came to 4 bases and at J to 5 bases, leaving 6 bases not matched to a gene. The CDR3 region is CASSSGLAGGRETQYF. In DNA form, the CDR3 reads TGTGCCAGCAGCTCCGGACTAGCGGGAGGAAGGGAGACCCAGTACTTC. The full variable domain, its missing parts supplied by reference TRBV7-2 and TRBJ2-5, is GAGVSQSPSNKVTEKGKDVELRCDPISGHTALYWYRQSLGQGLEFLIYFQGNSAPDKSGLPSDRFSAERTGGSVSTLTIQRTQQEDSAVYLCASSSGLAGGRETQYFGPGTRLLVL.

This clonotype was recorded at least ten times. This rearrangement joins TRBV7-6 to TRBJ2-7, with D possibly matching TRBD2 (6 bases). The CDR3 length is 12 residues. V lost 5 bases and J lost 6, with 11 bases in between. Per the germline V gene, CDR1 is SGHVS and CDR2 is FNYEAQ. The CDR3 nucleotides are TGTGCCAGCAGCCCTGGAGGGTTCGAGCAGTACTTC. Protein: CASSPGGFEQYF. The variable domain in full, completed from reference TRBV7-6 and TRBJ2-7, reads GAGVSQSPRYKVTKRGQDVALRCDPISGHVSLYWYRQALGQGPEFLTYFNYEAQQDKSGLPNDRFSAERPEGSISTLTIQRTEQRDSAMYRCASSPGGFEQYFGPGTRLTVT.

At least ten counts were recorded for this clonotype. CDR3 protein: CASSADRSETQYF. The DNA for the CDR3 is TGTGCCAGCAGCGCAGACAGGTCCGAGACCCAGTACTTC. The chain is built from TRBV5-6 and TRBJ2-5; the D gene is possibly TRBD1 (6 bases). The CDR3 sequence is 13 residues long. Trimming removed 4 bases from V and 5 bases from J, with 12 bases in between. Germline V gene sequence: CDR1 SGHDT, CDR2 YYEEEE.

This clonotype was seen repeatedly, ten times or more. The chain is built from TRBV4-1 and TRBJ2-1, with D perhaps TRBD2 (7 bases). This CDR3 has 15 amino acids. Germline V CDR1 and CDR2: MGHRA, YSYEKL. V was clipped by 3 bases and J by 5 bases, with 14 bases between them. The CDR3 nucleotides read TGCGCCAGCAGCCAGGGGGCTAGCGGTAACAATGAGCAGTTCTTC. Its translation: CASSQGASGNNEQFF.

This clonotype was counted many times. The rearrangement uses TRBV5-1 and TRBJ2-3; 9 bases agree with TRBD1. This CDR3 contains 14 residues. Germline lookup yields CDR1 SGHRS and CDR2 YFSETQ. The junction had 1 base not matched to a gene; V was cut back by 0 bases and J by 5 bases. CDR3 sequence reads: CASSLDRGRDTQYF. CDR3 nucleotide sequence: TGCGCCAGCAGCTTGGACAGGGGGCGAGATACGCAGTATTTT.

This clonotype was detected ten times or more. The chain couples TRBV7-8 to TRBJ2-1; the D call may be TRBD1 or TRBD2 (5 bases each). This CDR3 contains 16 residues. The germline V gene has CDR1 SGHVS and CDR2 FQNEAQ. The V gene lost 3 bases and the J gene lost 6 bases, with 18 bases spanning the gap. The CDR3 reads CASSLGVRQRSNEQFF. CDR3 nucleotides: TGTGCCAGCAGCTTGGGGGTGCGGCAAAGGAGCAATGAGCAGTTCTTC. The entire variable domain, with the rest obtained from reference TRBV7-8 and TRBJ2-1, is as follows: GAGVSQSPRYKVAKRGQDVALRCDPISGHVSLFWYQQALGQGPEFLTYFQNEAQLDKSGLPSDRFFAERPEGSVSTLKIQRTQQEDSAVYLCASSLGVRQRSNEQFFGPGTRLTVL.

This clonotype was recorded at least ten times. V and J are TRBV5-1 and TRBJ2-1; 8 positions agree with TRBD2. Per germline, CDR1 SGHRS and CDR2 YFSETQ. The junction had 9 bases not matched to a gene; V was cut back by 4 bases and J by 3 bases. The CDR3 has 16 amino acids. The CDR3, as DNA: TGCGCCAGCAGCGGTACTCTAGCGGGTGTCTACAATGAGCAGTTCTTC. Translated, it gives CASSGTLAGVYNEQFF.

The chain recombines TRBV9 with TRBJ2-7; 14 nucleotides line up with TRBD2. This CDR3 is 16 amino acids long. Trimming took 0 bases from V and 5 from J; bases not matched to a gene: 4. The germline V gene encodes CDR1 SGDLS and CDR2 YYNGEE. DNA for the CDR3: TGTGCCAGCAGCGTAGAGGGACTAGCGGGAGACCACGAGCAGTACTTC. Translating gives CASSVEGLAGDHEQYF.

This clonotype was recorded at least ten times. The chain links TRBV3-1 to TRBJ2-2; D perhaps matches TRBD2 (6 bases). This CDR3 contains 14 residues. CDR1 and CDR2 (germline): LGHDT, YNNKEL (reference sequence). V lost 1 base and J lost 7, with 10 bases in between. DNA of the CDR3: TGTGCCAGCAGCCAAGGGGGAGGAGGCGGGGAGCTGTTTTTT. Translated, it gives CASSQGGGGGELFF. The full variable domain, in which reference TRBV3-1 and TRBJ2-2 provide the parts outside the CDR3, is DTAVSQTPKYLVTQMGNDKSIKCEQNLGHDTMYWYKQDSKKFLKIMFSYNNKELIINETVPNRFSPKSPDKAHLNLHINSLELGDSAVYFCASSQGGGGGELFFGEGSRLTVL.

This clonotype was picked up a small number of times. The rearrangement links TRBV27 to TRBJ2-1, with 11 bases identical to TRBD2. This CDR3 contains 17 residues. From germline, CDR1 is MNHEY and CDR2 SMNVEV (reference sequence). V shed 6 bases and J 4 bases; nucleotides not matched to a gene: 11. CDR3: CASSETSGAYDYNEQFF. The CDR3 DNA reads TGTGCCAGCAGCGAGACTAGCGGGGCGTATGATTACAATGAGCAGTTCTTC.

In this sample, this clonotype turned up many times. The rearrangement links TRBV7-6 to TRBJ2-2, with D maybe TRBD2 (5 bases). V gave up 4 bases and J gave up 7 bases, with 10 bases separating them. Germline loops: CDR1 SGHVS, CDR2 FNYEAQ. The CDR3 consists of 13 residues. CDR3 region: CASSSTRNGELFF. Here the CDR3 DNA reads TGTGCCAGCAGCTCTACTAGGAACGGGGAGCTGTTTTTT.

As concerns this clonotype: A much larger clone lies one base from this, so it may be a read error. V gene TRBV24-1 combines with J gene TRBJ2-1; 12 bases map to TRBD2. Germline CDR1 KGHDR, CDR2 SFDVKD. The length of the CDR3 is 15 residues. The CDR3 DNA follows: TGTACCACCGGTTCTAGCGGGAGGGCCACGGATGAGCAGTTCTTC. Protein: CTTGSSGRATDEQFF.

This clonotype was detected many times. V usage is TRBV6-1 and J usage is TRBJ2-7; D call uncertain. Germline assignment: CDR1 MNHNS and CDR2 SASEGT. The CDR3 runs to 12 residues. V was trimmed by 3 bases and J by 2 bases, leaving 5 bases between them. CDR3 amino acids: CASSDRAYEQYF. The DNA of the CDR3 is TGTGCCAGCAGTGACAGAGCCTACGAGCAGTACTTC.

This clonotype was detected a few times. CDR3 DNA: TGTGCCAGCAGTGAACGAGCGATAAACATTCAGTACTTC. Residues: CASSERAINIQYF. The gene calls are TRBV6-1 and TRBJ2-4; D remains unclear. CDR1 is MNHNS and CDR2 is SASEGT in the germline V gene. This CDR3 region has 13 residues. V lost 2 bases and J 6 bases, leaving 8 bases between the germline ends.

This clonotype was recorded a few times. The chain couples TRBV28 to TRBJ2-5; the D gene could be TRBD1 or TRBD2 (5 bases each). CDR1 is MDHEN and CDR2 is SYDVKM in the germline V gene. This CDR3 contains 12 residues. Trimming removed 8 bases from V and 2 bases from J, with 9 bases in between. CDR3 residues: CASGWGQETQYF. CDR3 DNA sequence: TGTGCCAGCGGTTGGGGGCAAGAGACCCAGTACTTC.

This clonotype was detected ten times or more. The chain links TRBV5-4 to TRBJ1-2, with TRBD1 matching 8 bases. The germline V gene encodes CDR1 SGHNT and CDR2 YYREEE (reference sequence). The CDR3 runs 16 residues. V lost 0 bases and J lost 5; bases outside the gene matches: 9. The CDR3 region is CASSLAGGQGGYGYTF. The CDR3 nucleotides read TGTGCCAGCAGCTTGGCGGGAGGACAGGGAGGGTATGGCTACACCTTC. The full variable domain, in which reference TRBV5-4 and TRBJ1-2 provide the parts outside the CDR3, is ETGVTQSPTHLIKTRGQQVTLRCSSQSGHNTVSWYQQALGQGPQFIFQYYREEENGRGNFPPRFSGLQFPNYSSELNVNALELDDSALYLCASSLAGGQGGYGYTFGSGTRLTVV.

This clonotype was detected many times. The chain has TRBV13 and TRBJ2-7; 12 positions match TRBD2. J lost 2 bases, V lost 5 bases, and 4 bases had no gene match. CDR1 is PRHDT, CDR2 FYEKMQ, per germline (reference sequence). The CDR3 is 15 amino acids. CDR3 region: CASSGSSGRAYEQYF. The CDR3 DNA is TGTGCCAGCAGCGGGTCTAGCGGGAGGGCCTACGAGCAGTACTTC.

Many counts were recorded for this clonotype. CDR3 protein: CASSGDYRGKRATNEKLFF. DNA of the CDR3: TGTGCCAGCAGCGGTGACTATCGGGGAAAGAGGGCAACTAATGAAAAACTGTTTTTT. The rearrangement uses TRBV11-2 and TRBJ1-4; D remains unclear. CDR3 length equals 19 residues. Germline V lookup: CDR1 SGHAT, CDR2 FQNNGV. Trimming left V 5 bases short and J 0 bases short, with 22 bases between.

In regard to this clonotype: Just one base apart from a much larger clone, this may be a read error. This chain joins TRBV30 and TRBJ1-5; D remains unclear. The CDR3 is 15 amino acids. Germline lookup yields CDR1 GTSNPN and CDR2 SVGIG (reference sequence). Trimming shortened V by 0 bases and J by 1 base, and 10 bases separated the two germline ends. CDR3 residues: CAWSVLGRSNQPQHF. CDR3 in DNA: TGTGCCTGGAGTGTACTGGGGAGAAGCAATCAGCCCCAGCATTTT.

This clonotype came up many times. V gene TRBV20-1 combines with J gene TRBJ2-1; D uncertain. Germline V gene data show CDR1 as DFQATT and CDR2 as SNEGSKA (reference sequence). The CDR3 extends over 13 amino acids. V was clipped by 5 bases and J by 2 bases, with 10 bases between them. CDR3 DNA: TGCAGTGCTTACGCCGCGGCCTACAATGAGCAGTTCTTC. The encoded protein is CSAYAAAYNEQFF.

There are many counts of this clonotype. This chain uses TRBV7-8 with TRBJ2-5; tentatively, D is TRBD1 or TRBD2 (5 bases each). The germline CDR1 and CDR2 sequences are SGHVS and FQNEAQ. Deletions cut 5 bases from V and 2 bases from J, with 9 bases between. The CDR3 length is 13 residues. The CDR3 protein is CASSPGRQETQYF. CDR3 DNA sequence: TGTGCCAGCAGCCCGGGACGTCAAGAGACCCAGTACTTC.

This clonotype was picked up many times. V gene TRBV20-1 combines with J gene TRBJ2-6; the D is unclear. CDR3 length: 13 amino acids. Germline CDR1 is DFQATT and CDR2 is SNEGSKA (reference sequence). In DNA form, the CDR3 reads TGCAGCGCTCCATGGGGTGGGGCCAACGTCCTGACTTTC. Its translation is CSAPWGGANVLTF.

This clonotype was detected many times. V gene TRBV20-1 combines with J gene TRBJ2-7; a possible D gene is TRBD2 (9 bases). The germline V gene has CDR1 DFQATT and CDR2 SNEGSKA (reference sequence). V dropped 1 base and J dropped 9 bases, with 16 bases sitting between them. This CDR3 is 13 amino acids long. The CDR3 loop reads CSARVASGTGQYF. The CDR3 DNA is TGCAGTGCTAGAGTGGCTAGCGGGACAGGGCAGTACTTC.

This clonotype was seen ten or more times. The chain joins TRBV20-1 to TRBJ2-1, with 8 nucleotides matching TRBD1. Trimming at V came to 3 bases and at J to 4 bases, leaving 11 bases not matched to a gene. The CDR3 consists of 16 residues. CDR1 DFQATT and CDR2 SNEGSKA come from the germline V gene (reference sequence). CDR3 DNA: TGCAGTGCTAGCGGGGAGACAGGGGCCCTATACAATGAGCAGTTCTTC. Translating gives CSASGETGALYNEQFF.